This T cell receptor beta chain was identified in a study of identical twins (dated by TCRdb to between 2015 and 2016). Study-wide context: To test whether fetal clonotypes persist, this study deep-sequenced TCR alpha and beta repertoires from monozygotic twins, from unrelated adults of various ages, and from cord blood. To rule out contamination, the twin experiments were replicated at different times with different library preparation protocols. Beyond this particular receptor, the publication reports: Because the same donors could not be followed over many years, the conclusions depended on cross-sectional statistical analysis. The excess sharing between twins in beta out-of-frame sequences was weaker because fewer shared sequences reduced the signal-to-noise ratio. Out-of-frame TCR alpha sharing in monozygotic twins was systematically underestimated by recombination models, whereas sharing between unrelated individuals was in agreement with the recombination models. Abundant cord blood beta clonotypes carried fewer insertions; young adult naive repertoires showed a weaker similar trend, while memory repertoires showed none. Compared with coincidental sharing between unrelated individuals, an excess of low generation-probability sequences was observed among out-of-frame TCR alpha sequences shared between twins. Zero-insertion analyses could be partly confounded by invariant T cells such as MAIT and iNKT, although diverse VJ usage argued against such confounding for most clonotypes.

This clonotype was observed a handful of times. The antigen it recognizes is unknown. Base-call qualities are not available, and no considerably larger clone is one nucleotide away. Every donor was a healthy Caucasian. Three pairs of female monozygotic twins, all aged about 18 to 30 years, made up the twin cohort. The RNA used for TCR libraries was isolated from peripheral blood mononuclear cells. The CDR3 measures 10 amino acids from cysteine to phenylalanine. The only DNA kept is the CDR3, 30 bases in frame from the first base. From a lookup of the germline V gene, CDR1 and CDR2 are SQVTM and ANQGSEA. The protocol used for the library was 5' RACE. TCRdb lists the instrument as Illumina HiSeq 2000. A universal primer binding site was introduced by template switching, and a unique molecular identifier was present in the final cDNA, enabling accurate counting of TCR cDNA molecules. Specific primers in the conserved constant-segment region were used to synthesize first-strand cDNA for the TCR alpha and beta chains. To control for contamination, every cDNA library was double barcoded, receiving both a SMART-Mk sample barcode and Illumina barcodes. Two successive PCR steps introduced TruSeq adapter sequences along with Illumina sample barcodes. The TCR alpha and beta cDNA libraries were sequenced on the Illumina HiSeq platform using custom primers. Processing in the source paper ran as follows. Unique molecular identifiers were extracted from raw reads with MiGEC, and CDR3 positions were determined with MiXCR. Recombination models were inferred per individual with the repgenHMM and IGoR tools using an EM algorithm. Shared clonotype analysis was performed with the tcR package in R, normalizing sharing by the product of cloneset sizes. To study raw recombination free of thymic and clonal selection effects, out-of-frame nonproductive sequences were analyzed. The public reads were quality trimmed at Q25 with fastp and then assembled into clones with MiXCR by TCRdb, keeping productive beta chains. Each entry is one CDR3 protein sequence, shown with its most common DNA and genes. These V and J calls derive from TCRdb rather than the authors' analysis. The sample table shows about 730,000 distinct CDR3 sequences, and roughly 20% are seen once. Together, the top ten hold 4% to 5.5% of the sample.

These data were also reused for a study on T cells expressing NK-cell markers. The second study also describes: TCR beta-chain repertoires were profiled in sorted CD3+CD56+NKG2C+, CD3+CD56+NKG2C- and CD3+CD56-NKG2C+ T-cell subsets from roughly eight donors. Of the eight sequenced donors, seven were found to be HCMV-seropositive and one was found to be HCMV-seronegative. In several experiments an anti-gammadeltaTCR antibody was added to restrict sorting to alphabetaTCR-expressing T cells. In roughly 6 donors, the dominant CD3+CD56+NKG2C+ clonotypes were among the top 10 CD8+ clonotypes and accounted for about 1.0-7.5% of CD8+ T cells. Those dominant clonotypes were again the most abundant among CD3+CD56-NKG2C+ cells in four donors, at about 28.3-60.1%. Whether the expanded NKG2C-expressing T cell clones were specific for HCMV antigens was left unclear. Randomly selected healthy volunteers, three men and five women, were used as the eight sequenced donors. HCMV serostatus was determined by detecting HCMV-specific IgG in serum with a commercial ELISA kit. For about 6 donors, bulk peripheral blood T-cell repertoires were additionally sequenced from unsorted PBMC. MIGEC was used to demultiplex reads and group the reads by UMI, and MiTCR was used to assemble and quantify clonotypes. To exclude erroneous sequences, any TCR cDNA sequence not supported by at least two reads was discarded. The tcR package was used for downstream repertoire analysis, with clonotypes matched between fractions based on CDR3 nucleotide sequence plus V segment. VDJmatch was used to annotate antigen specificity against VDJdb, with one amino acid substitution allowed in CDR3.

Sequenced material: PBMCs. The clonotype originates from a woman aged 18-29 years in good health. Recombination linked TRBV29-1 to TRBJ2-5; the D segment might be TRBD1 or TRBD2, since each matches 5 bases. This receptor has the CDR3 CWGWGETQYF. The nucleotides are TGCTGGGGTTGGGGGGAGACCCAGTACTTC. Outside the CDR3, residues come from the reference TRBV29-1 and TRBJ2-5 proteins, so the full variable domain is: SAVISQKPSRDICQRGTSLTIQCQVDSQVTMMFWYRQQPGQSLTLIATANQGSEATYESGFVIDKFPISRPNLTFSTLTVSNMSPEDSSIYLCWGWGETQYFGPGTRLLVL.